Described below is a single T cell receptor (beta chain) sequence and its context. The data were taken from a study of PD-L1 blockade in urothelial cancer. Study at large: Blood was tested 3 weeks (second dose) and 6 weeks into treatment.

Profiling relied on immunoSEQ multiplex PCR, and the TCRdb table lists in-frame clones only, not all of them. The profile shows roughly 87,000 clones, about nine tenths of them singletons. V gave up 5 bases and J gave up 4 bases; unmatched junction bases: 11. Germline CDR1 and CDR2: SGHDT and YYEEEE. The CDR3 spans 15 residues. The specimen comprised PBMCs, sampled around atezolizumab (anti-PD-L1) treatment. This TCR came from a woman between 70 and 85 years old with urothelial cancer. The V gene is TRBV5-6, the J gene TRBJ2-7; 8 positions agree with TRBD2. The CDR3 spells CASRRLSGTRYEQYF. The CDR3 DNA is TGTGCCAGCAGAAGACTGTCCGGGACTAGATACGAGCAGTACTTC.